A selection of T cell receptor beta chains follows, all from one sample in a study of tumor-infiltrating lymphocytes in localized non-small cell lung cancer. Some clones are missing from TCRdb's copy, which holds only in-frame ones; the method was immunoSEQ multiplex PCR. The repertoire holds fewer than 20,000 clones, with around 72% as singletons. Sequenced material: lung tumor tissue. The origin of the receptors is a human donor with non-small cell lung cancer. Both conserved end residues are part of each CDR3. The order of the fields is J gene, CDR3 length, V gene, D gene, clone size, CDR3 DNA, CDR3 protein. The D gene is left open where the match is weak. Size tells how often a clone was seen (once, few, many) or the class of an expanded clone, and some rows leave it out.

j_call: TRBJ2-5
cdr3_length: 19
v_call: TRBV7-9
d_call: TRBD2
clone_size: NA
cdr3_nt: TGTGCCAGCAGCTCCGGCGGACTAGCGGGGGCCCCTTTTCAAGAGACCCAGTACTTC
cdr3_aa: CASSSGGLAGAPFQETQYF

j_call: TRBJ2-5
cdr3_length: 16
v_call: TRBV2
d_call: TRBD2
clone_size: NA
cdr3_nt: TGTGCCAGCAGGGGGACTAGCGGGATGTGGTGGGAGACCCAGTACTTC
cdr3_aa: CASRGTSGMWWETQYF

j_call: TRBJ1-5
cdr3_length: 13
v_call: TRBV28
d_call: NA
clone_size: NA
cdr3_nt: TGTGCCAGCACTATGATGGGGGCTCAGCCCCAGCATTTT
cdr3_aa: CASTMMGAQPQHF

j_call: TRBJ1-5
cdr3_length: 15
v_call: TRBV6-5
d_call: NA
clone_size: NA
cdr3_nt: TGTGCCAGCAGACTAGACCAATATAGCAATCAGCCCCAGCATTTT
cdr3_aa: CASRLDQYSNQPQHF

j_call: TRBJ1-5
cdr3_length: 15
v_call: TRBV4-1
d_call: NA
clone_size: once
cdr3_nt: TGCGCCAGCAGCCAGACCCCACAGGGACGACAGCCCCAGCATTTT
cdr3_aa: CASSQTPQGRQPQHF

j_call: TRBJ1-2
cdr3_length: 14
v_call: TRBV5-4
d_call: NA
clone_size: NA
cdr3_nt: TGTGCCAGCAGCTTGGCTAGTAGAAGCTATGGCTACACCTTC
cdr3_aa: CASSLASRSYGYTF

j_call: TRBJ1-6
cdr3_length: 13
v_call: TRBV6-1
d_call: TRBD1
clone_size: NA
cdr3_nt: TGTGCCAGCGTGGGACAGGAAAATTGGCCCCTCCACTTT
cdr3_aa: CASVGQENWPLHF

j_call: TRBJ1-1
cdr3_length: 13
v_call: TRBV18
d_call: TRBD1
clone_size: NA
cdr3_nt: TGTGCCAGCTCACTGACCCGGGACAGAGAAGCTTTCTTT
cdr3_aa: CASSLTRDREAFF

j_call: TRBJ2-7
cdr3_length: 13
v_call: TRBV29-1
d_call: TRBD1
clone_size: NA
cdr3_nt: TGCAGCGTGCGGACAGGGTGGTCCTACGAGCAGTACTTC
cdr3_aa: CSVRTGWSYEQYF

j_call: TRBJ1-2
cdr3_length: 13
v_call: TRBV5-5
d_call: NA
clone_size: NA
cdr3_nt: TGTGCCAGCAGCTCTACAGGGTTCTACGGCTACACCTTC
cdr3_aa: CASSSTGFYGYTF

j_call: TRBJ1-1
cdr3_length: 13
v_call: TRBV29-1
d_call: NA
clone_size: NA
cdr3_nt: TGCAGCGTTGAGTGGGGAATGAACACTGAAGCTTTCTTT
cdr3_aa: CSVEWGMNTEAFF

j_call: TRBJ1-6
cdr3_length: 15
v_call: TRBV5-1
d_call: NA
clone_size: NA
cdr3_nt: TGCGCCAGCAGCGGTAACCAGGCGCTTAATTCACCCCTCCACTTT
cdr3_aa: CASSGNQALNSPLHF

j_call: TRBJ2-7
cdr3_length: 15
v_call: TRBV18
d_call: NA
clone_size: NA
cdr3_nt: TGTGCCAGCTCACCCGAGGCAGGGGGGGACTACGAGCAGTACTTC
cdr3_aa: CASSPEAGGDYEQYF

j_call: TRBJ1-6
cdr3_length: 11
v_call: TRBV10-3
d_call: NA
clone_size: NA
cdr3_nt: TGTGCCATCAGCGATAATTCACCCCTCCACTTT
cdr3_aa: CAISDNSPLHF

j_call: TRBJ2-7
cdr3_length: 16
v_call: TRBV4-1
d_call: TRBD1
clone_size: NA
cdr3_nt: TGCGCCAGCAGCCAAGATCAGGACAGGAGCGTCTACGAGCAGTACTTC
cdr3_aa: CASSQDQDRSVYEQYF

j_call: TRBJ2-1
cdr3_length: 15
v_call: TRBV7-2
d_call: NA
clone_size: NA
cdr3_nt: TGTGCCAGCAGCTTAGGGCTAGGGGGAGTCCATGAGCAGTTCTTC
cdr3_aa: CASSLGLGGVHEQFF

j_call: TRBJ2-2
cdr3_length: 14
v_call: TRBV11-2
d_call: NA
clone_size: once
cdr3_nt: TGTGCCAGCAGCTTAGTATATAACACCGGGGAGCTGTTTTTT
cdr3_aa: CASSLVYNTGELFF

j_call: TRBJ2-1
cdr3_length: 14
v_call: TRBV5-1
d_call: TRBD2
clone_size: NA
cdr3_nt: TGCGCCAGCAGCTTGTTAGCGGGTTCCGATGAGCAGTTCTTC
cdr3_aa: CASSLLAGSDEQFF

j_call: TRBJ2-3
cdr3_length: 13
v_call: TRBV5-4
d_call: NA
clone_size: NA
cdr3_nt: TGTGCCAGCAGCCCCACGGCCGAAGATACGCAGTATTTT
cdr3_aa: CASSPTAEDTQYF

j_call: TRBJ1-2
cdr3_length: 14
v_call: TRBV7-2
d_call: NA
clone_size: once
cdr3_nt: TGTGCCAGCAGCTTAGGCGGGAAAAACTATGGCTACACCTTC
cdr3_aa: CASSLGGKNYGYTF

j_call: TRBJ2-7
cdr3_length: 12
v_call: TRBV28
d_call: NA
clone_size: NA
cdr3_nt: TGTGCCAGCAGCCTGGGGGGCTACGAGCAGTACTTC
cdr3_aa: CASSLGGYEQYF

j_call: TRBJ1-1
cdr3_length: 12
v_call: TRBV7-9
d_call: NA
clone_size: NA
cdr3_nt: TGTGCCAGCAGCTTCGAAGTCAGGGAAGCTTTCTTT
cdr3_aa: CASSFEVREAFF

j_call: TRBJ1-2
cdr3_length: 16
v_call: TRBV30
d_call: NA
clone_size: NA
cdr3_nt: TGTGCCTGGAGCCCCCCCTGGACACTCAAAAGTAGTGGCTACACCTTC
cdr3_aa: CAWSPPWTLKSSGYTF

j_call: TRBJ1-1
cdr3_length: 16
v_call: TRBV6-4
d_call: TRBD1
clone_size: NA
cdr3_nt: TGTGCCAGCAGTGACGGAGGGACAGGGTGGAACACTGAAGCTTTCTTT
cdr3_aa: CASSDGGTGWNTEAFF

j_call: TRBJ2-5
cdr3_length: 16
v_call: TRBV7-2
d_call: NA
clone_size: NA
cdr3_nt: TGTGCCAGCAGCTCAGGGGCCCGGACAGCGGGAGAGACCCAGTACTTC
cdr3_aa: CASSSGARTAGETQYF

j_call: TRBJ1-6
cdr3_length: 17
v_call: TRBV5-8
d_call: NA
clone_size: NA
cdr3_nt: TGTGCCAGCAGCTCAGACCCCGGGAGCTCCTATAATTCACCCCTCCACTTT
cdr3_aa: CASSSDPGSSYNSPLHF

j_call: TRBJ2-7
cdr3_length: 14
v_call: TRBV10-3
d_call: NA
clone_size: NA
cdr3_nt: TGTGCCATCAGTGGAGGCAGCGGATCCTACGAGCAGTACTTC
cdr3_aa: CAISGGSGSYEQYF

j_call: TRBJ1-1
cdr3_length: 15
v_call: TRBV30
d_call: NA
clone_size: NA
cdr3_nt: TGTGCCTGTTACCACCTCGGCAGGGGTAGAACTGAAGCTTTCTTT
cdr3_aa: CACYHLGRGRTEAFF

j_call: TRBJ2-4
cdr3_length: 18
v_call: TRBV4-1
d_call: TRBD1
clone_size: NA
cdr3_nt: TGCGCCAGCAGCCAAGGGACAGGGGACGGATTAGCCAAAAACATTCAGTACTTC
cdr3_aa: CASSQGTGDGLAKNIQYF

j_call: TRBJ1-5
cdr3_length: 17
v_call: TRBV19
d_call: NA
clone_size: few
cdr3_nt: TGTGCCAGTAGGTACCTCAAACAAGGGTTAGTAGATCAGCCCCAGCATTTT
cdr3_aa: CASRYLKQGLVDQPQHF

j_call: TRBJ2-3
cdr3_length: 17
v_call: TRBV27
d_call: TRBD1
clone_size: NA
cdr3_nt: TGTGCCAGCAGTTCCTCCAGTAGACAGGGATACACAGATACGCAGTATTTT
cdr3_aa: CASSSSSRQGYTDTQYF

j_call: TRBJ2-2
cdr3_length: 18
v_call: TRBV5-1
d_call: TRBD2
clone_size: NA
cdr3_nt: TGCGCCAGCAGCTATAGGAGCGGGAGGGCCATGAACACCGGGGAGCTGTTTTTT
cdr3_aa: CASSYRSGRAMNTGELFF

j_call: TRBJ1-2
cdr3_length: 13
v_call: TRBV30
d_call: NA
clone_size: few
cdr3_nt: TGTGCCTGGGGTTGGCGGGGGGCAATCGGCTACACCTTC
cdr3_aa: CAWGWRGAIGYTF

j_call: TRBJ2-3
cdr3_length: 16
v_call: TRBV5-1
d_call: NA
clone_size: NA
cdr3_nt: TGCGCCAGCAGCGAAGGCCAGCGATCTAGCACAGATACGCAGTATTTT
cdr3_aa: CASSEGQRSSTDTQYF

j_call: TRBJ1-5
cdr3_length: 15
v_call: TRBV11-3
d_call: TRBD1
clone_size: NA
cdr3_nt: TGTGCCAGCAGCCGGGGACAGGCCAGGAGTCAGCCCCAGCATTTT
cdr3_aa: CASSRGQARSQPQHF

j_call: TRBJ2-3
cdr3_length: 11
v_call: TRBV30
d_call: NA
clone_size: NA
cdr3_nt: TGTGCCTGGAGTGTACGGGTAACGCAGTATTTT
cdr3_aa: CAWSVRVTQYF

j_call: TRBJ1-1
cdr3_length: 12
v_call: TRBV10-3
d_call: NA
clone_size: few
cdr3_nt: TGTGCCACCCGCCCGGAGAACACTGAAGCTTTCTTT
cdr3_aa: CATRPENTEAFF

j_call: TRBJ2-7
cdr3_length: 15
v_call: TRBV7-6
d_call: NA
clone_size: few
cdr3_nt: TGTGCCAGCAGCTTAGGTCAGGGCGGTTTCTACGAGCAGTACTTC
cdr3_aa: CASSLGQGGFYEQYF

j_call: TRBJ1-1
cdr3_length: 13
v_call: TRBV28
d_call: NA
clone_size: NA
cdr3_nt: TGTGCCAGCAGACTGACTCAGAACACTGAAGCTTTCTTT
cdr3_aa: CASRLTQNTEAFF

j_call: TRBJ1-2
cdr3_length: 13
v_call: TRBV5-6
d_call: NA
clone_size: NA
cdr3_nt: TGTGCCAGCACCACTACTAACTTGTGGGGCTACACCTTC
cdr3_aa: CASTTTNLWGYTF

j_call: TRBJ2-7
cdr3_length: 17
v_call: TRBV23-1
d_call: NA
clone_size: NA
cdr3_nt: TGCGCCAGCAGTCAATCACGGACTTCAGGGGACTCCTACGAGCAGTACTTC
cdr3_aa: CASSQSRTSGDSYEQYF

j_call: TRBJ2-2
cdr3_length: 17
v_call: TRBV18
d_call: TRBD1
clone_size: NA
cdr3_nt: TGTGCCAGCTCACCGATTCCGGGACAGGGCAACACCGGGGAGCTGTTTTTT
cdr3_aa: CASSPIPGQGNTGELFF

j_call: TRBJ2-5
cdr3_length: 16
v_call: TRBV5-1
d_call: TRBD2
clone_size: NA
cdr3_nt: TGCGCCAGCAGTCAAAGCGGGAGGGCCGGTCAAGAGACCCAGTACTTC
cdr3_aa: CASSQSGRAGQETQYF

j_call: TRBJ2-3
cdr3_length: 16
v_call: TRBV30
d_call: NA
clone_size: NA
cdr3_nt: TGTGCCTGGAACCCTCCTCGCAGAGGGGGCACAGATACGCAGTATTTT
cdr3_aa: CAWNPPRRGGTDTQYF

j_call: TRBJ2-7
cdr3_length: 15
v_call: TRBV6-1
d_call: NA
clone_size: NA
cdr3_nt: TGTGCCAGCAGTGAAGATTACCTGGAACGGGACGAGCAGTACTTC
cdr3_aa: CASSEDYLERDEQYF

j_call: TRBJ2-6
cdr3_length: 14
v_call: TRBV19
d_call: NA
clone_size: NA
cdr3_nt: TGTGCCAGTATGACGGGCTCTGGGGCCAACGTCCTGACTTTC
cdr3_aa: CASMTGSGANVLTF

j_call: TRBJ1-1
cdr3_length: 15
v_call: TRBV7-2
d_call: TRBD1
clone_size: NA
cdr3_nt: TGTGCCAGCAGCTCTGGACAGGGGGGCGGCACTGAAGCTTTCTTT
cdr3_aa: CASSSGQGGGTEAFF

j_call: TRBJ1-2
cdr3_length: 16
v_call: TRBV2
d_call: NA
clone_size: NA
cdr3_nt: TGTGCCAGCAGTGAAGCAGGCGCTAATAATAACTATGGCTACACCTTC
cdr3_aa: CASSEAGANNNYGYTF

j_call: TRBJ1-2
cdr3_length: 13
v_call: TRBV28
d_call: NA
clone_size: NA
cdr3_nt: TGTGCCAGCAATTGGGGGGCTGGCTATGGCTACACCTTC
cdr3_aa: CASNWGAGYGYTF

j_call: TRBJ2-3
cdr3_length: 15
v_call: TRBV28
d_call: NA
clone_size: NA
cdr3_nt: TGTGCCAGCAGTTTGCCCACAGGTTTCACAGATACGCAGTATTTT
cdr3_aa: CASSLPTGFTDTQYF

j_call: TRBJ2-7
cdr3_length: 15
v_call: TRBV28
d_call: NA
clone_size: NA
cdr3_nt: TGTGCCAGCAACAGCCAATCTGGCCTCTCCTACGAGCAGTACTTC
cdr3_aa: CASNSQSGLSYEQYF